The T cell receptor (beta chain) described here comes from a study of T cell changes during pregnancy in multiple sclerosis (dated by TCRdb to the late 2010s). Describing the broader study: The study examined how the T cell repertoire changed over the course of pregnancy in women with multiple sclerosis.

In regard to this clone: Which antigen it targets is not known. No quality values exist for individual bases; no much larger clone is one base distant.

Preparation of the library involved the immunoSEQ multiplex PCR assay. TCRdb limited this immuneACCESS table to in-frame rearrangements with V and J called. A share of clones is missing; checked studies link under half to unresolved V genes, and the rest is unexplained. The sample table contains roughly 30,000 clones; only one count was recorded for 70% to 90% of them. The ten biggest clones cover about 6.3% of the sample. The junction shows trimming of 3 bases on V and 7 bases on J, plus 16 bases between the germline ends. The germline V gene (reference sequence) yields SEHNR for CDR1 and FQNEAQ for CDR2. Counted from cysteine to phenylalanine, this CDR3 has 15 amino acids. Just CDR3 DNA is preserved here, 45 bases in frame from base 1.

Material: CD8+ T cells from peripheral blood mononuclear cells, obtained after pregnancy. The chain is encoded by TRBV7-9 joined to TRBJ2-1; the D region possibly corresponds to TRBD1 (6 bases align). This TCR was recovered from a female donor with multiple sclerosis, enrolled in a pregnancy study. Here the CDR3 is given as CASSFSGTRENEQFF. The bases read TGTGCCAGCAGCTTTTCCGGGACACGGGAAAATGAGCAGTTCTTC.